Listed below are T cell receptor beta chains from one sample, sequenced in a study of T cells after posttransplantation cyclophosphamide. Produced via immunoSEQ multiplex PCR; TCRdb's table is partial and in-frame only. The sample records roughly 14,000 clones, 80% to 90% being singletons. The sample was PBMCs, taken after an allogeneic stem cell transplant with a calcineurin inhibitor and methotrexate. These receptors were taken from a male patient in his fifties who received an allogeneic stem cell transplant from an unrelated donor, was CMV-positive, and had chronic GVHD only. Part of the T cell pool may stem from the graft donor. Each CDR3 is given with its conserved first and last residue. The order of the fields is D gene, clone size, J gene, V gene, CDR3 DNA, CDR3 protein. D genes are given only for firm matches. Part of the rows lack a size; the others show once, few, many or a class for expanded clones.

d_call: TRBD1
clone_size: -
j_call: TRBJ2-3
v_call: TRBV7-3
cdr3_nt: TGTGCCAGCAGTTTTACAGGGGGCACAGATACGCAGTATTTT
cdr3_aa: CASSFTGGTDTQYF

d_call: -
clone_size: -
j_call: TRBJ1-1
v_call: TRBV28
cdr3_nt: TGTGCCAGCAGTTTGTGGAGTGCGGAAGAAGCTTTCTTT
cdr3_aa: CASSLWSAEEAFF

d_call: TRBD1
clone_size: -
j_call: TRBJ2-1
v_call: TRBV6-1
cdr3_nt: TGTGCCAGCAGAGGGGGCGCCGGGCATGAGCAGTTCTTC
cdr3_aa: CASRGGAGHEQFF

d_call: -
clone_size: -
j_call: TRBJ1-5
v_call: TRBV4-1
cdr3_nt: TGCGCCAGCAGCCAAGATGAGAGTCAGCCCCAGCATTTT
cdr3_aa: CASSQDESQPQHF

d_call: -
clone_size: -
j_call: TRBJ2-4
v_call: TRBV15
cdr3_nt: TGTGCCACCAGCAGATCGGGCGGGCTGGTAAAAAACATTCAGTACTTC
cdr3_aa: CATSRSGGLVKNIQYF

d_call: TRBD2
clone_size: -
j_call: TRBJ2-7
v_call: TRBV18
cdr3_nt: TGTGCCAGCTCACCACTAGTAGGAGCGGGAGGTCAATACGAGCAGTACTTC
cdr3_aa: CASSPLVGAGGQYEQYF

d_call: -
clone_size: -
j_call: TRBJ1-1
v_call: TRBV10-3
cdr3_nt: TGTGCCATCAGTGTAGGGGGACCTGCAAGTGAAGCTTTCTTT
cdr3_aa: CAISVGGPASEAFF

d_call: -
clone_size: -
j_call: TRBJ2-7
v_call: TRBV5-1
cdr3_nt: TGCGCCAGCAGCTTGCAGGGGTCCCTACCCTACGAGCAGTACTTC
cdr3_aa: CASSLQGSLPYEQYF

d_call: -
clone_size: -
j_call: TRBJ2-3
v_call: TRBV15
cdr3_nt: TGTGCCACCAGCAGGGACAGAGACACAGATACGCAGTATTTT
cdr3_aa: CATSRDRDTDTQYF

d_call: -
clone_size: -
j_call: TRBJ2-3
v_call: TRBV5-8
cdr3_nt: TGTGCCAGCAGCTTGGGACAGGCCAGCACAGATACGCAGTATTTT
cdr3_aa: CASSLGQASTDTQYF

d_call: -
clone_size: -
j_call: TRBJ1-2
v_call: TRBV19
cdr3_nt: TGTGCCAGTACAGGCAGCCGCTATGGCTACACCTTC
cdr3_aa: CASTGSRYGYTF

d_call: -
clone_size: -
j_call: TRBJ2-7
v_call: TRBV7-9
cdr3_nt: TGTGCCAGCAGCAATCCGGGACTGTTCCACTTC
cdr3_aa: CASSNPGLFHF

d_call: -
clone_size: -
j_call: TRBJ1-1
v_call: TRBV5-1
cdr3_nt: TGCGCCAGCAGCCGCACGCCTAAGGACACAAACACTGAAGCTTTCTTT
cdr3_aa: CASSRTPKDTNTEAFF

d_call: -
clone_size: few
j_call: TRBJ2-3
v_call: TRBV7-9
cdr3_nt: TGTGCCAGCAGCTCCTGGGGCGCAGATACGCAGTATTTT
cdr3_aa: CASSSWGADTQYF

d_call: TRBD2
clone_size: -
j_call: TRBJ2-2
v_call: TRBV7-3
cdr3_nt: TGTGCCAGCAGCTTAGGACTAGCGGGGACCGGGGAGCTGTTTTTT
cdr3_aa: CASSLGLAGTGELFF

d_call: TRBD1
clone_size: -
j_call: TRBJ1-2
v_call: TRBV29-1
cdr3_nt: TGCAGCGTTGGGACAGGGGACAGGGAAAGCTACACCTTC
cdr3_aa: CSVGTGDRESYTF

d_call: TRBD2
clone_size: once
j_call: TRBJ2-2
v_call: TRBV4-3
cdr3_nt: TGCGCCAGCAGCCCCGGGAGGGCCGGCACCGGGGAGCTGTTTTTT
cdr3_aa: CASSPGRAGTGELFF

d_call: -
clone_size: -
j_call: TRBJ2-1
v_call: TRBV11-3
cdr3_nt: TGTGCCAGCAGCTTAGATTCGTTAGGACAGAGGTACAATGAGCAGTTCTTC
cdr3_aa: CASSLDSLGQRYNEQFF

d_call: TRBD1
clone_size: -
j_call: TRBJ1-5
v_call: TRBV5-8
cdr3_nt: TGTGCCAGCAGCTATCCAGGGGGCAAACAGCCCCAGCATTTT
cdr3_aa: CASSYPGGKQPQHF

d_call: TRBD1
clone_size: -
j_call: TRBJ2-1
v_call: TRBV29-1
cdr3_nt: TGCAGCGCAGCGCCCCCAGGGGGAAAGAGTGGTGAGCAGTTCTTC
cdr3_aa: CSAAPPGGKSGEQFF

d_call: TRBD2
clone_size: -
j_call: TRBJ2-6
v_call: TRBV5-4
cdr3_nt: TGTGCCAGCAGCTCTGGCGGGAGGTCTGGGGCCAACGTCCTGACTTTC
cdr3_aa: CASSSGGRSGANVLTF

d_call: TRBD1
clone_size: -
j_call: TRBJ1-5
v_call: TRBV7-2
cdr3_nt: TGTGCCAGCAGCTTGGGACAGCTGAATGAGCCCCAGCATTTT
cdr3_aa: CASSLGQLNEPQHF

d_call: -
clone_size: -
j_call: TRBJ2-3
v_call: TRBV25-1
cdr3_nt: TGTGCCAGCAGCCTTGGGCATCCAGATACGCAGTATTTT
cdr3_aa: CASSLGHPDTQYF

d_call: TRBD1
clone_size: -
j_call: TRBJ2-2
v_call: TRBV9
cdr3_nt: TGTGCCAGCAGCTCGGACAGGGGAGCCGGGGAGCTGTTTTTT
cdr3_aa: CASSSDRGAGELFF

d_call: -
clone_size: -
j_call: TRBJ1-2
v_call: TRBV13
cdr3_nt: TGTGCCAGCAGCTTCGGTTCTGGCTACACCTTC
cdr3_aa: CASSFGSGYTF

d_call: -
clone_size: -
j_call: TRBJ1-4
v_call: TRBV7-9
cdr3_nt: TGTGCCAGCAGCGCCACAGGGCTCGACCTTGAAAAACTGTTTTTT
cdr3_aa: CASSATGLDLEKLFF